This section outlines one T cell receptor (beta chain) sequence together with its context. In the source study's methods: Estimates of nucleated cell counts were drawn from the amplification of reference gene primers. The protocol was immunoSEQ multiplex PCR, while the TCRdb copy is restricted to in-frame clones and leaves out a portion. Clone size and the V and J calls come from that table; the DNA yielded D and trimming. The data contain roughly 70,000 clones, about 92% of them singletons. This specimen comes from a study of blood T cell repertoires in COVID-19. Study at large: Samples of COVID-19 (acute and convalescent) were obtained from the United States, Italy and Spain. The analysed material was cDNA or gDNA that came from T cells, B-cell-depleted T cells, or PBMCs.

This CDR3 spans 16 amino acids. Germline V gene sequence: CDR1 SGHVS, CDR2 FNYEAQ. V trimming: 4 bases; J trimming: 7 bases; junction bases outside the gene matches: 7. Sequencing input: peripheral blood. This chain links TRBV7-6 with TRBJ2-7; 16 bases are shared with TRBD2. The origin of this receptor is a man aged 45-65 years with COVID-19, enrolled during active disease. This CDR3 reads CASSSGTSGRVSEQYF. The CDR3 DNA reads as TGTGCCAGCAGCTCGGGGACTAGCGGGAGGGTTTCGGAGCAGTACTTC.